This T cell receptor (beta chain) was found in a study of early stage breast cancer tumors (dated by TCRdb to 2016 to 2017). About the study as a whole: Of the 15 or so invasive breast tumors, roughly eleven were found to be estrogen receptor-positive, progesterone receptor-positive and HER2-negative. Of the 12 ER+/PR+/HER2- tumors, eight were classified as invasive ductal carcinomas and four as invasive lobular carcinomas. On average, each sample got 7.5 to 10-fold read coverage. A total of some 2.6 million templates, representing almost 1,100,000 unique clonotypes, were detected across all samples.

Between the V and J ends, shortened by 2 bases and 6 bases respectively, the junction contains 17 bases. Counted from cysteine to phenylalanine, this CDR3 has 16 amino acids. Of all the DNA, just the CDR3 is kept, 48 bases in frame from base 1. CDR1 and CDR2 are read off the germline V gene as LGHNA and YSLEER. The paper's findings and limits, for the study overall: Analysis by tumor subtype was prevented by the small cohort size. Compared with adjacent normal breast tissue, tumors had roughly 2.5-fold higher T cell density and higher clonality. Chain pairing and functional markers such as CD4, CD8 and FOXP3 were not captured by bulk genomic DNA sequencing of unsorted cells. Repertoires from blood and normal breast were more alike than repertoires from blood and tumor, and in about 90% of the 16 patients, comparing each tissue with blood separated tumor from normal. Enriched TCRB sequences shared across patients were mostly commonly generated sequences, unlikely to play an important role in the tumor microenvironment.

The study profiled bulk TCR beta-chain repertoires in matched peripheral blood, tumor and adjacent normal breast tissue taken from some 17 patients with early-stage breast cancer. Before surgery, roughly 4.5-11 mL of whole blood was collected into EDTA tubes and then processed within 2 hours. Peripheral blood mononuclear cells were isolated by Ficoll-Paque centrifugation in SepMate-50 tubes. PBMCs were cryopreserved in aliquots of roughly 1.9 to 4 million cells in approximately 90% FBS with around 10% DMSO and kept in liquid nitrogen. The Qiagen AllPrep DNA/RNA Mini kit was used for genomic DNA extraction. To note about this clone: This clone's antigen is unknown. One base away there is no much larger clone; base qualities are not given.

Two independent genomic DNA replicates were amplified for each sample, with around 0.5 ug used for blood and about 1.5 ug for tumor or normal breast. Following the manufacturer's instructions, the ImmunoSeq Intro kit was used to carry out TCRB sequencing on genomic DNA. Multiplex PCR was run for approximately 29 cycles using proprietary primers and spike-in control sequences for absolute quantification. An 87-bp fragment spanning the CDR3 and flanking V and J genes was sequenced with single-end 150-bp reads. Seven samples, with two replicates for each sample, were multiplexed per lane of an Illumina MiSeq using version 3.0 chemistry. On the authors' methods: The vendor's proprietary pipeline handled the raw data processing, merging both replicates into a single result for each sample. Productive rearrangements sharing the V-gene family, CDR3 amino acid sequence and J-gene segment were defined as clonotypes. Clonality was calculated as 1 minus the normalized Shannon entropy (Pielou evenness) of TCRB abundances. T cell density was estimated by dividing total templates by the number of input cells inferred from the DNA input amount. Total repertoire diversity and clonality were estimated with Recon using default parameters. A clonotype was considered tumor-enriched if its abundance in tumor exceeded 0.1% and was at least 32-fold higher than its abundance in normal breast. TCRdb retrieved this table from immuneACCESS and kept in-frame rearrangements only. Not all clones are present; in checked studies, unresolved V genes account for under half, and no reason is known for the remainder. The DNA was the basis for D and trimming; V, J and clone size are from that table. Present in this sample are some 70,000 clones, around four fifths of which were seen just once. 3% to 4.5% of the sample is held by the ten biggest clonotypes.

The sequenced sample was blood. The sequence links TRBV4-3 to TRBJ2-1, with the D gene not clear enough to name. This sequence originates from a person in their sixties with breast cancer. The bases read TGCGCCAGCAGCCAAAAAAGGCAAAGGCTAGGCAATGAGCAGTTCTTC. The translation is CASSQKRQRLGNEQFF.